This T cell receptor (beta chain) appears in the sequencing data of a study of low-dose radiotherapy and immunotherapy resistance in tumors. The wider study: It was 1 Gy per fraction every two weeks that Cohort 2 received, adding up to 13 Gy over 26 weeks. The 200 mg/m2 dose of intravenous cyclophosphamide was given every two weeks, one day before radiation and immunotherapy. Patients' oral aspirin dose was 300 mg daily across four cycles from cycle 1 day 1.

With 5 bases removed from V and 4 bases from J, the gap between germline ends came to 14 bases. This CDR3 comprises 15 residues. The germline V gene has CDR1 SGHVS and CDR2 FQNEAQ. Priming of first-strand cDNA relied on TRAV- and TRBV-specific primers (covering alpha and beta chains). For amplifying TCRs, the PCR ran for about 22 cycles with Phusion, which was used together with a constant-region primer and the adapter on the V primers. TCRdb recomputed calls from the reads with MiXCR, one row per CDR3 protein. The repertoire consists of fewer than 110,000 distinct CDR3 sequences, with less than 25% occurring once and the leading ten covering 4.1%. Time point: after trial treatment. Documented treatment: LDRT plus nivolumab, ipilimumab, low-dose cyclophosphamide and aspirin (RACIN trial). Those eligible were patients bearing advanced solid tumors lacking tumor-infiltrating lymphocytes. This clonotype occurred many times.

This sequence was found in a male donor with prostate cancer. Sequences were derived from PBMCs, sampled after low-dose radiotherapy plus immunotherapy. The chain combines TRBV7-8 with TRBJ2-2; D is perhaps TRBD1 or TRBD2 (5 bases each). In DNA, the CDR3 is TGTGCCAGCAGCCTCTTTGGGGGTGTCACCGGGGAGCTGTTTTTT. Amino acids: CASSLFGGVTGELFF.